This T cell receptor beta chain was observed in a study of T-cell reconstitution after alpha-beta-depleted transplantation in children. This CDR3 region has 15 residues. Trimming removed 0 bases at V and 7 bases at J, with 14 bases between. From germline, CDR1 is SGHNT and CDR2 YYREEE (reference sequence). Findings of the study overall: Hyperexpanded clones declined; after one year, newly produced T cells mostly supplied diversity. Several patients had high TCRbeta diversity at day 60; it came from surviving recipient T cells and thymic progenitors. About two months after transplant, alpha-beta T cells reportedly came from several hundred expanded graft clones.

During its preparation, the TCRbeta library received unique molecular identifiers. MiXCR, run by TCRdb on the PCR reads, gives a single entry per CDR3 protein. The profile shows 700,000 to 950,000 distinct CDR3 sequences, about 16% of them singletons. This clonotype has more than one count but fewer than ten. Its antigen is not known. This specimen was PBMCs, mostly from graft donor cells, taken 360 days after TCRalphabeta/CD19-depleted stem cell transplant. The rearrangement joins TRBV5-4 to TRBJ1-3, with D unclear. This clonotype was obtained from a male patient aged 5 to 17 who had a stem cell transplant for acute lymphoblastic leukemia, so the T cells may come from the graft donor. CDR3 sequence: CASSLVPRLENTIYF. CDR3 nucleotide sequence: TGTGCCAGCAGCTTGGTTCCCCGCCTTGAGAACACCATATATTTT.